The 3 T cell receptor beta chains below come from one sample, sequenced in a study of cytomegalovirus exposure and HLA in healthy donors. Amplification used 60 Vbeta primers and 13 Jbeta primers. Using immunoSEQ multiplex PCR, the repertoire was profiled, and TCRdb retains in-frame clones only, with some absent. There are about 130,000 clones in the sample; 76% occur only once, and over 2.5% lies in the top ten. Sequences were obtained from PBMCs. All receptors derive from a man in his forties in good health and CMV-seronegative.

CDR3 nucleotide sequence: TGTCCCTGGAGGGCCCGTGACACTGAAGCTTTCTTT. This translates into CPWRARDTEAFF. The rearrangement uses TRBV6-4 and TRBJ1-1; D call uncertain. CDR1 is MRHNA and CDR2 is SNTAGT in the germline V gene. The CDR3 spans 12 residues.

The V and J genes are TRBV4-1 and TRBJ1-1; TRBD1 is a possible D gene (6 bases). Germline V CDR1 and CDR2: MGHRA, YSYEKL. The V and J ends lost 6 bases and 1 base respectively, with 12 bases between them. The CDR3 has 14 residues. The CDR3 here is CASRLQGRNTEAFF. Here the CDR3 DNA reads TGCGCCAGCAGACTACAGGGTCGGAACACTGAAGCTTTCTTT.

The V and J genes are TRBV28 and TRBJ1-1, with unresolved D. Trimming took 6 bases from V and 5 from J, leaving 13 bases between them. Germline V CDR1 and CDR2: MDHEN, SYDVKM. The CDR3 is 13 amino acids. DNA of the CDR3: TGTGCCAGCAGCGCCCCCCAGGAAACTGAAGCTTTCTTT. Amino acids: CASSAPQETEAFF. Variable domain in full (rest from reference TRBV28 and TRBJ1-1): DVKVTQSSRYLVKRTGEKVFLECVQDMDHENMFWYRQDPGLGLRLIYFSYDVKMKEKGDIPEGYSVSREKKERFSLILESASTNQTSMYLCASSAPQETEAFFGQGTRLTVV.